These 6 T cell receptor beta chains were all obtained from the same sample, sequenced in a study of blood T cell repertoires in COVID-19. The table came from immunoSEQ multiplex PCR; TCRdb's copy has only in-frame clones and leaves some out. The repertoire consists of approximately 220,000 clones, with around 86% occurring once and the leading ten covering 3.5% to 4%. Sequences were obtained from PBMCs or T cells enriched from blood (not recorded which). These TCRs come from a woman between 35 and 50 years old with acute COVID-19.

In this sample, this clone turned up a few times. The chain has TRBV6-5 and TRBJ1-3, with D perhaps matching TRBD1 (5 bases). Germline values: CDR1 MNHEY, CDR2 SVGAGI. This CDR3 spans 14 amino acids. The V end was cut by 8 bases, the J end by 1 base, with 12 bases between. CDR3 DNA: TGTGCCAGCCAAGATGGGGGGTCTGGAAACACCATATATTTT. Residues: CASQDGGSGNTIYF.

As to this clone: In the same sample, other DNA sequences code for this CDR3. The rearrangement links TRBV18 to TRBJ1-6; TRBD1 matches at 9 bases. The germline V gene encodes CDR1 KGHSH and CDR2 LQKENI. CDR3 length equals 14 residues. The V gene end was trimmed by 2 bases and the J gene end by 7 bases; junction bases not matched to a gene: 0. The CDR3 region is CASSPGQGNSPLHF. The CDR3 DNA is TGTGCCAGCTCACCAGGACAGGGGAATTCACCCCTCCACTTT.

The chain recombines TRBV3-1 (or the pseudogene TRBV3-2) with TRBJ1-1, with 8 bases matching TRBD1. Germline V gives CDR1 LGHDT, CDR2 YNNKEL (reference sequence). V shed 3 bases and J 0 bases; nucleotides not matched to a gene: 6. The CDR3 is made up of 16 amino acids. CDR3 loop: CASSQKTGAMNTEAFF. The CDR3, as DNA: TGTGCCAGCAGCCAGAAGACAGGGGCAATGAACACTGAAGCTTTCTTT.

This rearrangement joins TRBV9 to TRBJ1-1; D not certain. Looked up from germline, CDR1 is SGDLS and CDR2 is YYNGEE. Trimming removed 5 bases at V and 0 bases at J, with 5 bases between. The CDR3 extends over 12 amino acids. Written as DNA, the CDR3 is TGTGCCAGCAGTGGCTTGAACACTGAAGCTTTCTTT. Residues: CASSGLNTEAFF.

This clone appeared once. V usage is TRBV4-1 and J usage is TRBJ1-1; D unresolved. Germline V gene sequence: CDR1 MGHRA, CDR2 YSYEKL. The CDR3 runs to 12 residues. V was clipped by 0 bases and J by 5 bases, with 4 bases between them. CDR3 region: CASSQERTEAFF. CDR3 coding DNA: TGCGCCAGCAGCCAAGAGAGGACTGAAGCTTTCTTT.

This chain links TRBV5-6 with TRBJ2-1; D possibly corresponds to TRBD1 (6 bases). In germline, CDR1 is SGHDT, CDR2 YYEEEE. Between the trimmed V and J ends, which lost 1 base and 7 bases, there was a span of 9 bases. The CDR3 sequence is 13 residues long. CDR3: CASSLRGWNEQFF. CDR3 sequence (DNA): TGTGCCAGCAGCTTGAGGGGGTGGAATGAGCAGTTCTTC.